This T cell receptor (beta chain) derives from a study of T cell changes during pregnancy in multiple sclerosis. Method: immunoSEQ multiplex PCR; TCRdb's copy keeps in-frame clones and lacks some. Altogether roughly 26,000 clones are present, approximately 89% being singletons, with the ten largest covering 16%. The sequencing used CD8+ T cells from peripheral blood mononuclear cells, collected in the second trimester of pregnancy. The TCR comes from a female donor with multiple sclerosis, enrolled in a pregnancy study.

CDR3 protein: CASSPVGRGQYF. The DNA for the CDR3 is TGTGCCAGTTCCCCCGTGGGGCGCGGGCAGTACTTC. J is TRBJ2-7 and V is TRBV27; D may be TRBD1 (5 bases). Germline V gene sequence: CDR1 MNHEY, CDR2 SMNVEV (reference sequence). The CDR3 has 12 residues. Trimming removed 9 bases from V and 9 bases from J, with 18 bases in between.